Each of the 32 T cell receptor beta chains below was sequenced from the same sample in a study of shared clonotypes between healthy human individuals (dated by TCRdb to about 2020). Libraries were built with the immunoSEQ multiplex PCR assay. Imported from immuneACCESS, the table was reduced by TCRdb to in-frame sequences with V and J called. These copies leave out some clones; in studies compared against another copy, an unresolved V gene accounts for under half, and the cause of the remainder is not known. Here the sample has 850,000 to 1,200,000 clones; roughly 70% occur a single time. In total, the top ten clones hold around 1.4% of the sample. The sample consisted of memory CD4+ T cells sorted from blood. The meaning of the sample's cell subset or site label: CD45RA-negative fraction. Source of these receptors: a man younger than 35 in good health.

The CDR3 region is CASSFYGLAHNEQFF. The CDR3 DNA follows: TGTGCCAGCAGTTTCTACGGACTAGCCCACAATGAGCAGTTCTTC. The V gene is TRBV27, the J gene TRBJ2-1; TRBD2 aligns across 8 bases. The V and J ends lost 3 bases and 5 bases, in that order; junction bases with no gene match: 6. The CDR3 has 15 amino acids. Germline lookup yields CDR1 MNHEY and CDR2 SMNVEV (reference sequence).

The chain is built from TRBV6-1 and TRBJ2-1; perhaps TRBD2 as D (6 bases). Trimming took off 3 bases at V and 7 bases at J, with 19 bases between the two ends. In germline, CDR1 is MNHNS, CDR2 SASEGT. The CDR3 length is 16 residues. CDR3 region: CASSDAAGLHLNEQFF. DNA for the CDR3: TGTGCCAGCAGTGACGCTGCGGGACTGCACTTGAATGAGCAGTTCTTC.

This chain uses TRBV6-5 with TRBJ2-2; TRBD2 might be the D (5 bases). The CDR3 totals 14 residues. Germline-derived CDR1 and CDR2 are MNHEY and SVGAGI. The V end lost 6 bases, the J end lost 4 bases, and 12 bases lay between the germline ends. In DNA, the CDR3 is TGTGCCAGCAGCTTGGGAGTGGCCACCGGGGAGCTGTTTTTT. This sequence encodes CASSLGVATGELFF.

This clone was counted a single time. The CDR3 sequence: CASSTLDRGGSYNSPLHF. In DNA form, the CDR3 reads TGTGCCAGCAGCACCCTGGACAGGGGAGGGTCCTATAATTCACCCCTCCACTTT. The rearrangement links TRBV7-4 to TRBJ1-6; TRBD1 agrees at 9 bases. The ends lost 5 bases at V and 1 base at J; junction bases unmatched: 9. This CDR3 contains 18 residues. The germline CDR1 and CDR2 sequences are SGHVT and SQSDAQ.

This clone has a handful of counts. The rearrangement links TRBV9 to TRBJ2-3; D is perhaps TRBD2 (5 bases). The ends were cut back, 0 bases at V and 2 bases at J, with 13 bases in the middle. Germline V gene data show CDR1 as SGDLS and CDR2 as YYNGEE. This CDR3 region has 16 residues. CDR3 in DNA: TGTGCCAGCAGCGTAGGACCTAGCCACTACACAGATACGCAGTATTTT. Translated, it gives CASSVGPSHYTDTQYF.

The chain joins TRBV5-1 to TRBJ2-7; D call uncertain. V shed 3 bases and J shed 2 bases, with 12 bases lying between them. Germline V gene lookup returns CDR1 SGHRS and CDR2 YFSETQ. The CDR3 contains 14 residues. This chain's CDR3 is CASSSGQNTYEQYF. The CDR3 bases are TGCGCCAGCAGCTCTGGGCAGAACACCTACGAGCAGTACTTC.

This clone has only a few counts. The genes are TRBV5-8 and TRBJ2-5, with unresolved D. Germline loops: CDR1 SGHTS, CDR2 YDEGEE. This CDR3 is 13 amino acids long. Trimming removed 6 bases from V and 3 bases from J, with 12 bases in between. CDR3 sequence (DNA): TGTGCCAGCACCCCGCTACCAGAAGAGACCCAGTACTTC. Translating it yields CASTPLPEETQYF.

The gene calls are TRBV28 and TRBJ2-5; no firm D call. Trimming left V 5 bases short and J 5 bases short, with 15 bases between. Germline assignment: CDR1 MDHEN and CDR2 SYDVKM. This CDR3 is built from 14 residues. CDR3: CASSGDNLGETQYF. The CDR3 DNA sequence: TGTGCCAGCAGTGGTGACAATCTGGGGGAGACCCAGTACTTC.

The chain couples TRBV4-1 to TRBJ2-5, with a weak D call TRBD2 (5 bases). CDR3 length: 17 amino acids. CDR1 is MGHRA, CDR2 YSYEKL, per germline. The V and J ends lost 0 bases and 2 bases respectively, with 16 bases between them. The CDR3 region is CASSQDSSGRNQETQYF. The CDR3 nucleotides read TGCGCCAGCAGCCAAGATAGCAGCGGACGAAATCAAGAGACCCAGTACTTC.

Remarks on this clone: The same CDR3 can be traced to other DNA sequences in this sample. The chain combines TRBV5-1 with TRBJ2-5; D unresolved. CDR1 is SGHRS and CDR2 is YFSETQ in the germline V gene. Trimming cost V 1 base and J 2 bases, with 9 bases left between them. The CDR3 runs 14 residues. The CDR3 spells CASSLRAGQETQYF. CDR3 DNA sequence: TGCGCCAGCAGCTTGAGGGCTGGACAAGAGACCCAGTACTTC.

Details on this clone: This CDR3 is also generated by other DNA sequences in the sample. In nucleotides, the CDR3 is TGTGCCAGCAGTGGTTACACTGAAGCTTTCTTT. This sequence encodes CASSGYTEAFF. The chain carries TRBV2 and TRBJ1-1; D not resolved. Germline CDR1 and CDR2: SNHLY and FYNNEI. V gave up 4 bases and J gave up 3 bases, with 3 bases separating them. The CDR3 is 11 amino acids.

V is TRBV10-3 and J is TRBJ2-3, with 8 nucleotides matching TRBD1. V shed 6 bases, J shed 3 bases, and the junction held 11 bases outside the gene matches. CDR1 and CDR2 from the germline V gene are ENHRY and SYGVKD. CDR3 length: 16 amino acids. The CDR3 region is CAISQIDRGKTDTQYF. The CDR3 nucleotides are TGTGCCATCAGCCAAATTGACAGGGGTAAGACAGATACGCAGTATTTT.

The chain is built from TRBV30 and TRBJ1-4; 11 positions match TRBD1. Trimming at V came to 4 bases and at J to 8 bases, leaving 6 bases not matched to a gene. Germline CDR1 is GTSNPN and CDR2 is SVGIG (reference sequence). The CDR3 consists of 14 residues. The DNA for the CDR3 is TGTGCCTGGACTTCGGGGACAGGGGGGGAAAAACTGTTTTTT. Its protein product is CAWTSGTGGEKLFF.

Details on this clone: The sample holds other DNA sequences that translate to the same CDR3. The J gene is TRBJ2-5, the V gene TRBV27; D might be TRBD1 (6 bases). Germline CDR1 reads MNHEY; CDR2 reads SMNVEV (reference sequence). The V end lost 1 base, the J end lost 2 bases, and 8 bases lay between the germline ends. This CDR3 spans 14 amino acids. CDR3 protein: CASSLYRGQETQYF. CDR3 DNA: TGTGCCAGCAGTTTATATAGGGGGCAAGAGACCCAGTACTTC.

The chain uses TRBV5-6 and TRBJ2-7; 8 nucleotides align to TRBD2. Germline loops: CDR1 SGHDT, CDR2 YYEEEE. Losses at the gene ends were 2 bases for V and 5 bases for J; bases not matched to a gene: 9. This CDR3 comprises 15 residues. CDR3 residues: CASSFIAGSGNEQYF. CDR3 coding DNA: TGTGCCAGCAGCTTCATAGCGGGAAGCGGCAACGAGCAGTACTTC.

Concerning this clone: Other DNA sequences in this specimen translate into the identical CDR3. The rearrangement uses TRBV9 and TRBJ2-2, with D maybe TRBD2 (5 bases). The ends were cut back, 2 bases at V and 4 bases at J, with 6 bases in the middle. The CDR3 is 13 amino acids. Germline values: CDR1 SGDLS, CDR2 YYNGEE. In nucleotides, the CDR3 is TGTGCCAGCAGCGTCCGGGGCACCGGGGAGCTGTTTTTT. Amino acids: CASSVRGTGELFF.

This CDR3 reads CASGTGLEDEQYF. The CDR3 DNA follows: TGTGCCAGCGGGACAGGGTTGGAGGACGAGCAGTACTTC. The gene calls are TRBV7-3 and TRBJ2-7, with 9 bases fitting TRBD1. CDR1 SGHTA and CDR2 FQGTGA come from the germline V gene. J lost 5 bases, V lost 8 bases, and 7 bases had no gene match. There are 13 residues in the CDR3.

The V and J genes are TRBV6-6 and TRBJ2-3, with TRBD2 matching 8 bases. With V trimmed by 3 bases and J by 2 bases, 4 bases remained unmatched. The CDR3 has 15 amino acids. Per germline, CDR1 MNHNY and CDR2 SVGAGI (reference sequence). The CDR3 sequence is CASSYAGGYTDTQYF. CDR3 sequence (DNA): TGTGCCAGCAGTTATGCGGGGGGCTACACAGATACGCAGTATTTT.

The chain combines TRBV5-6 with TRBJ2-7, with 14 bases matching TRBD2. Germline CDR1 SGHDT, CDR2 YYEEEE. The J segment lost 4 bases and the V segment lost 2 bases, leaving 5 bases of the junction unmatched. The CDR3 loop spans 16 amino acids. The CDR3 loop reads CASSFGTSGGRYEQYF. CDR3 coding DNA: TGTGCCAGCAGCTTCGGGACTAGCGGGGGTCGGTACGAGCAGTACTTC. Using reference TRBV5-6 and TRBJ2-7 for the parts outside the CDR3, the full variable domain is DAGVTQSPTHLIKTRGQQVTLRCSPKSGHDTVSWYQQALGQGPQFIFQYYEEEERQRGNFPDRFSGHQFPNYSSELNVNALLLGDSALYLCASSFGTSGGRYEQYFGPGTRLTVT.

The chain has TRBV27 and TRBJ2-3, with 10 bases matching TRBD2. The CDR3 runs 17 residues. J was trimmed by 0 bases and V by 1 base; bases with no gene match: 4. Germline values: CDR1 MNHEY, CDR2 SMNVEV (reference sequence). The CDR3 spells CASSLFKRGGSTDTQYF. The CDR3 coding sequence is TGTGCCAGCAGTTTATTTAAGCGGGGGGGTAGCACAGATACGCAGTATTTT.

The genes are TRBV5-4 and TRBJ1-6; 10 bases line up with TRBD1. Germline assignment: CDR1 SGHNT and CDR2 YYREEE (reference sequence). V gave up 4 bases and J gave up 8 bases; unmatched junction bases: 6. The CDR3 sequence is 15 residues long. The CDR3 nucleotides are TGTGCCAGCAGCCCAGCGGACAGGGGGGATTCACCCCTCCACTTT. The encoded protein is CASSPADRGDSPLHF.

The CDR3 nucleotides are TGTGCCAGCAGCTTAGCACCGGGACTCCAAGAGACCCAGTACTTC. Translating it yields CASSLAPGLQETQYF. The V call is TRBV7-9, the J call TRBJ2-5, with a weak D call TRBD2 (6 bases). V shed 0 bases and J shed 1 base, with 9 bases lying between them. The CDR3 has 15 residues. Germline CDR1 and CDR2: SEHNR and FQNEAQ (reference sequence).

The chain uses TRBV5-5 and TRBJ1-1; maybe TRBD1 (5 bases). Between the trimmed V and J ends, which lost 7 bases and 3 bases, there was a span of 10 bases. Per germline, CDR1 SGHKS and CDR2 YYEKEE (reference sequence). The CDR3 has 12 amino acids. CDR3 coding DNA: TGTGCCAGCCGGGGGGTGGACACTGAAGCTTTCTTT. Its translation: CASRGVDTEAFF.

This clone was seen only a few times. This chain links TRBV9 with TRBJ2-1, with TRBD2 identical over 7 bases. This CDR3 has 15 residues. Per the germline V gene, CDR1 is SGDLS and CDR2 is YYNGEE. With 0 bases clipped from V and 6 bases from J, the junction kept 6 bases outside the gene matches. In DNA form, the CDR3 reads TGTGCCAGCAGCGTAGGGGGGAGGGCCCGCAATGAGCAGTTCTTC. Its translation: CASSVGGRARNEQFF.

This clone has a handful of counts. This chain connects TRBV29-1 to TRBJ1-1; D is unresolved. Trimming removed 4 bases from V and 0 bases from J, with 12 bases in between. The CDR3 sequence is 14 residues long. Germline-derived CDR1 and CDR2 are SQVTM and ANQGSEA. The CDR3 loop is CSVGQPYLNTEAFF. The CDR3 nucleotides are TGCAGCGTTGGGCAGCCTTATTTGAACACTGAAGCTTTCTTT.

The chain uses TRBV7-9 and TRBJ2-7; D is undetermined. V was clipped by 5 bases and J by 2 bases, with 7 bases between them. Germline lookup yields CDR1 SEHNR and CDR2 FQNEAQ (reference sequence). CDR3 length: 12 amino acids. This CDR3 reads CASSRAPYEQYF. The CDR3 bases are TGTGCCAGCAGCCGGGCACCCTACGAGCAGTACTTC.

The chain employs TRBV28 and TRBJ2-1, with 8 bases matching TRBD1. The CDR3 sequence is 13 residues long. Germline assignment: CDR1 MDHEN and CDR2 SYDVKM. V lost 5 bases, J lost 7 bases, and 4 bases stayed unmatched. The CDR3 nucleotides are TGTGCCAGCAGTCGGACAGGGCTAAATGAGCAGTTCTTC. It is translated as CASSRTGLNEQFF.

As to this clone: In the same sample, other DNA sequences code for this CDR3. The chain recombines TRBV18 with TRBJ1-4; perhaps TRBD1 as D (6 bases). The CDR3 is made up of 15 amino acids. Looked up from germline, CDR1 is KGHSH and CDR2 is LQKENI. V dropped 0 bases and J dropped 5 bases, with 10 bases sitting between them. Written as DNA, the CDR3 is TGTGCCAGCTCACCACCGGGAGGGGGAAATGAAAAACTGTTTTTT. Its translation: CASSPPGGGNEKLFF. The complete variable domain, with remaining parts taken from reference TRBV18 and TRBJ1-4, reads NAGVMQNPRHLVRRRGQEARLRCSPMKGHSHVYWYRQLPEEGLKFMVYLQKENIIDESGMPKERFSAEFPKEGPSILRIQQVVRGDSAAYFCASSPPGGGNEKLFFGSGTQLSVL.

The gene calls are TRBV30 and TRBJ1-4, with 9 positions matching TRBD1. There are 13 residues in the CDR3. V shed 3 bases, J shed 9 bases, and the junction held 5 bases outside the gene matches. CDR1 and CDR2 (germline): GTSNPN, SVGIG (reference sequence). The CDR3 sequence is CAWSEGTGKKLFF. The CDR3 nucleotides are TGTGCCTGGAGCGAAGGGACAGGGAAAAAACTGTTTTTT.

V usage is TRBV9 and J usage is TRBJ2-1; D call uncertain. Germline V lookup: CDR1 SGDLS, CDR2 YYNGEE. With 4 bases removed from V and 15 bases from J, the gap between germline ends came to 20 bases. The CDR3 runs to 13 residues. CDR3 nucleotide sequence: TGTGCCAGCAGCCCTGCCGTATTTTTAACGCTGTTCTTC. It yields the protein CASSPAVFLTLFF. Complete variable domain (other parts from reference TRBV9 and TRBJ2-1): DSGVTQTPKHLITATGQRVTLRCSPRSGDLSVYWYQQSLDQGLQFLIQYYNGEERAKGNILERFSAQQFPDLHSELNLSSLELGDSALYFCASSPAVFLTLFFGPGTRLTVL.

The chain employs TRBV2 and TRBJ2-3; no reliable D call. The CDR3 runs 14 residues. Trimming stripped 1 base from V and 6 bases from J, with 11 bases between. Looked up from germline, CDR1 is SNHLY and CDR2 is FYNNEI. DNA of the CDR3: TGTGCCAGCAGTGAAGGTACCCTGAGTGATACGCAGTATTTT. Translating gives CASSEGTLSDTQYF. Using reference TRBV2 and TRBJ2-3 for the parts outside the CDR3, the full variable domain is EPEVTQTPSHQVTQMGQEVILRCVPISNHLYFYWYRQILGQKVEFLVSFYNNEISEKSEIFDDQFSVERPDGSNFTLKIRSTKLEDSAMYFCASSEGTLSDTQYFGPGTRLTVL.

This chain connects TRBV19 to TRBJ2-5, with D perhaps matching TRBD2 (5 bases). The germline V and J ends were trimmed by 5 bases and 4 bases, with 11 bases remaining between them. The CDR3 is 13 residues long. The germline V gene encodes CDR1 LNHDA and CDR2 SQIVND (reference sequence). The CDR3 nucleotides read TGTGCCAGTAGTTCATCGGGAAGAGAGACCCAGTACTTC. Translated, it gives CASSSSGRETQYF.